This T cell receptor (beta chain) originates from a study of blood T cells in healthy people across ages. Germline V CDR1 and CDR2: SGHDT, YYEEEE. V gave up 3 bases and J gave up 2 bases, with 18 bases separating them. The CDR3 sequence is 17 residues long. Combining a sample-barcoded 5' primer with a J-beta primer mix, a second PCR ran for roughly 6 to 12 cycles. TCRdb used MiXCR to reprocess the 5' RACE reads, holding one entry per CDR3 protein. The sample includes hundreds of thousands of distinct CDR3 sequences, approximately 25% of them seen just once. This clonotype was seen more than once but under ten times. These data were also reused for a study on T cells of mothers and their children.

The sequencing sample was made of blood. The gene calls are TRBV5-6 and TRBJ2-1, with D tentatively TRBD2 (6 bases). The origin of this receptor is a boy aged 10-17 years in good health. The CDR3 region has the DNA TGTGCCAGCAGCTCGCAAACCCTTAGCGGAGCCTACAATGAGCAGTTCTTC. This codes for CASSSQTLSGAYNEQFF.